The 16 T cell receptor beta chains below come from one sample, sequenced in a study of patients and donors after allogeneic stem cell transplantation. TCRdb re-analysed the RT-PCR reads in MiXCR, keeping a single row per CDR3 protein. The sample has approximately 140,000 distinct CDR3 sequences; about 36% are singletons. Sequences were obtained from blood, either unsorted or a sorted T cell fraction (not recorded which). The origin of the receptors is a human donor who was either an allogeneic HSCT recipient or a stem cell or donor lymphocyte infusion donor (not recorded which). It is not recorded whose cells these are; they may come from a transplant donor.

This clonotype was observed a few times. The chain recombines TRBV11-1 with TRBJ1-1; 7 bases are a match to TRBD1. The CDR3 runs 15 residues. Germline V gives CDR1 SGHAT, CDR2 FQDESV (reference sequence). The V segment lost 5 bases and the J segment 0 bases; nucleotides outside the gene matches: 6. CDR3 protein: CASSEDRVMNTEAFF. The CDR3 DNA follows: TGTGCCAGCAGCGAAGACAGGGTCATGAACACTGAAGCTTTCTTT.

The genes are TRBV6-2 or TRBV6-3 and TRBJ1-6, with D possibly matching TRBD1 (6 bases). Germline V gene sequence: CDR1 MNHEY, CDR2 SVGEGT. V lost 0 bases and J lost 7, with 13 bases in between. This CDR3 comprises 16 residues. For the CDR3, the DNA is TGTGCCAGCAGTTACTCGAGGGACACTACGAATTCACCCCTCCACTTT. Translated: CASSYSRDTTNSPLHF.

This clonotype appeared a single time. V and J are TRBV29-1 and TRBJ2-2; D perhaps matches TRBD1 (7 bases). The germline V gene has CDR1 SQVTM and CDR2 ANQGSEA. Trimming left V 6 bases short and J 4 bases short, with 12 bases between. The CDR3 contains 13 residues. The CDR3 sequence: CSVARGVTGELFF. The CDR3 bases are TGCAGCGTGGCCAGGGGGGTCACCGGGGAGCTGTTTTTT.

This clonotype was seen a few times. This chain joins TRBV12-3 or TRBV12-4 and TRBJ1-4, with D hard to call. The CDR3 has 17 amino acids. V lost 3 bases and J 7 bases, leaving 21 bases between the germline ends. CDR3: CASSFSPYGLEAEKLFF. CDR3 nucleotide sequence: TGTGCCAGCAGTTTTTCCCCTTATGGCTTAGAGGCTGAAAAACTGTTTTTT.

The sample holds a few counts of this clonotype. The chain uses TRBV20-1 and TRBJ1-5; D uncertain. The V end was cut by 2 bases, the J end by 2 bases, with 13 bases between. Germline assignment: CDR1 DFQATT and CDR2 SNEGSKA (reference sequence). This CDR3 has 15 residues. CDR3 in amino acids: CSARPAWAGNQPQHF. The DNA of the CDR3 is TGCAGTGCTAGACCCGCCTGGGCGGGCAATCAGCCCCAGCATTTT.

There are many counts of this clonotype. The CDR3 nucleotides are TGTGCCAGCAGTTCCGGGACAGGGGGCAGTTCACCCCTCCACTTT. It yields the protein CASSSGTGGSSPLHF. This chain joins TRBV6-5 and TRBJ1-6; 12 bases align to TRBD1. Germline V lookup: CDR1 MNHEY, CDR2 SVGAGI. The J segment lost 9 bases and the V segment lost 4 bases, leaving 4 bases of the junction unmatched. CDR3 length equals 15 residues.

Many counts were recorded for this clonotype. CDR3: CASSLDGSRPYGYTF. In nucleotides, the CDR3 is TGCGCCAGCAGCTTGGACGGGTCGAGACCTTACGGCTACACCTTC. The V and J genes are TRBV5-1 and TRBJ1-2; D remains unclear. This CDR3 region has 15 residues. Germline-derived CDR1 and CDR2 are SGHRS and YFSETQ. The V and J ends lost 0 bases and 8 bases respectively, with 17 bases between them.

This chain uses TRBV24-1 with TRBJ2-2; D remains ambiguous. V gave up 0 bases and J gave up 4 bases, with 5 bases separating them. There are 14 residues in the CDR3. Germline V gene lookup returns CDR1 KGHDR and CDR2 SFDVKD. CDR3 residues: CATSDLPGTGELFF. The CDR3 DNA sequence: TGTGCCACCAGTGATTTGCCTGGCACCGGGGAGCTGTTTTTT.

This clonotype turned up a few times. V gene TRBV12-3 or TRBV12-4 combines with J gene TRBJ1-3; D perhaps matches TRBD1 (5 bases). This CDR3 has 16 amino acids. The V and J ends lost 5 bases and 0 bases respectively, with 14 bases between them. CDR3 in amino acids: CASSDNTGFSGNTIYF. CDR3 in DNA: TGTGCCAGCAGTGACAATACAGGTTTCTCTGGAAACACCATATATTTT.

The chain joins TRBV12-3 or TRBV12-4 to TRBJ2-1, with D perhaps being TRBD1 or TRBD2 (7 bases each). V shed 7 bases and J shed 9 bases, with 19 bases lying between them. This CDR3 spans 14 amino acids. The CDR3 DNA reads TGTGCCAGCAATAGGGGCGGGGGACAGATTGAGCAGTTCTTC. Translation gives CASNRGGGQIEQFF.

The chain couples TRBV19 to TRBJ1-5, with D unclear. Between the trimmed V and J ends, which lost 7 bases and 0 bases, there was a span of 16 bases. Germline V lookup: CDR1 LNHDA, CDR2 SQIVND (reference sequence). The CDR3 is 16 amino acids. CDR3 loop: CASMRGSGYSNQPQHF. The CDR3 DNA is TGTGCCAGTATGCGAGGGTCGGGGTATAGCAATCAGCCCCAGCATTTT.

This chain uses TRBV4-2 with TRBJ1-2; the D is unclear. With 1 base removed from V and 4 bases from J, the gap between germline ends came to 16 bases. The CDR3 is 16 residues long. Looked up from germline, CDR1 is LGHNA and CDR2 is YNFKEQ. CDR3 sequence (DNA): TGTGCCAGCAGCCAAGGGGAGGCCATCGACCTCTATGGCTACACCTTC. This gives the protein CASSQGEAIDLYGYTF.

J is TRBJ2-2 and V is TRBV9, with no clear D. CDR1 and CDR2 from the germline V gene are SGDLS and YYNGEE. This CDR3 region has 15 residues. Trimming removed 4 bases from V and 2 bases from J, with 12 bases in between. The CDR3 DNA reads TGTGCCAGCAGCCCTAGGACCAAAAACACCGGGGAGCTGTTTTTT. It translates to CASSPRTKNTGELFF.

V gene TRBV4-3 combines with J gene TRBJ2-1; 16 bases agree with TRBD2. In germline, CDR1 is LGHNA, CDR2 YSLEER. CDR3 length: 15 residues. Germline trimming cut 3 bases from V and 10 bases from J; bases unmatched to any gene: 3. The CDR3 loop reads CASSHGTSGGVEQFF. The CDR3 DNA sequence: TGCGCCAGCAGCCATGGGACTAGCGGGGGGGTAGAGCAGTTCTTC.

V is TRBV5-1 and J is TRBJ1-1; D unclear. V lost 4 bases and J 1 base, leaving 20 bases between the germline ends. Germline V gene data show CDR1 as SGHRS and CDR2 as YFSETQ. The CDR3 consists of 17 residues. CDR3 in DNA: TGCGCCAGCAGCATATATGACCATGCGGAGGAGAACACTGAAGCTTTCTTT. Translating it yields CASSIYDHAEENTEAFF.

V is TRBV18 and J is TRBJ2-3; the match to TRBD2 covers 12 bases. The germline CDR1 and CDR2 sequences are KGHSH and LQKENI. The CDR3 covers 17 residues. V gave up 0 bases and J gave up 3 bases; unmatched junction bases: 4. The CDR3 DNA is TGTGCCAGCTCACCACCGCGGACTAGCGGGGAAACAGATACGCAGTATTTT. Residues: CASSPPRTSGETDTQYF.